This note documents a single TCR beta chain sequence. CDR3 size: 13 residues. V was trimmed by 8 bases and J by 10 bases, leaving 18 bases between them. Germline V lookup: CDR1 SNHLY, CDR2 FYNNEI. This specimen comes from a study of blood T cell repertoires in COVID-19. Study context: The analysed material was cDNA or gDNA that came from T cells, B-cell-depleted T cells, or PBMCs.

The method was immunoSEQ multiplex PCR; TCRdb's version includes in-frame clones alone and lacks a portion of them. Counted here are about 40,000 clones, 70% to 85% occurring once; the ten biggest clones make up roughly 2.6%. The TCR comes from a woman aged 55 to 70 with acute or convalescent COVID-19. The material sequenced was peripheral blood. The genes are TRBV2 and TRBJ2-1, with D possibly matching TRBD2 (6 bases). This CDR3 is CASGGTKFGEQFF. The DNA for the CDR3 is TGTGCCAGCGGGGGGACCAAGTTCGGAGAGCAGTTCTTC.